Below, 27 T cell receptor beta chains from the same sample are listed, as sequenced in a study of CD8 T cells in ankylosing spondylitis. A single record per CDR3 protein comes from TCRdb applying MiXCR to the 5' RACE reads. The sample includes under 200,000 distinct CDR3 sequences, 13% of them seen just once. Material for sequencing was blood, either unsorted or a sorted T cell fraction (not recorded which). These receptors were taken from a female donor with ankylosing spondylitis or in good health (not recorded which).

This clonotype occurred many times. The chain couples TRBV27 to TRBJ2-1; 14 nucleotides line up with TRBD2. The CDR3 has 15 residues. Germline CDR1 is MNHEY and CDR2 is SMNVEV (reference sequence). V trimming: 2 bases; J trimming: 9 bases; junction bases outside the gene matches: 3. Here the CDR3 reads CASSLNGLAGGEQFF. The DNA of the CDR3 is TGTGCCAGCAGTTTAAACGGACTAGCGGGAGGTGAGCAGTTCTTC.

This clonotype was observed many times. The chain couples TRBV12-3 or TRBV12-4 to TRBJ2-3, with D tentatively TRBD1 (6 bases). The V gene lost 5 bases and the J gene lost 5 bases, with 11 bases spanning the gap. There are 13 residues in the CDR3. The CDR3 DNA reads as TGTGCCAGCAGTCTACAGGGTTTAGATACGCAGTATTTT. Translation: CASSLQGLDTQYF.

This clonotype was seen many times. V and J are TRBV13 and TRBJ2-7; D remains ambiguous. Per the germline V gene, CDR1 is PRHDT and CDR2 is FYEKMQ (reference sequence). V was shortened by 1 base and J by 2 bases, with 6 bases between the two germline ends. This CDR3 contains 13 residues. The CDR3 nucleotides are TGTGCCAGCAGCTTAGTACTAACCTACGAGCAGTACTTC. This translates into CASSLVLTYEQYF.

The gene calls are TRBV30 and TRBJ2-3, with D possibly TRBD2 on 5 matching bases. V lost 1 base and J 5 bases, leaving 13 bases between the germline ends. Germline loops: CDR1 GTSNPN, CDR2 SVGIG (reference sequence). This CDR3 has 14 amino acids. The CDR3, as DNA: TGTGCCTGGAGTGGAGGGAGTAGTCGAGATACGCAGTATTTT. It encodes CAWSGGSSRDTQYF.

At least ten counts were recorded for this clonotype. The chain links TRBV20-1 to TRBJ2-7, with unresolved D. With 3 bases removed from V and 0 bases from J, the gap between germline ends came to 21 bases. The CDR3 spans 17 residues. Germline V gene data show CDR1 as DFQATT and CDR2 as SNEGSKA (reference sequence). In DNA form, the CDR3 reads TGCAGTGCTAGCGCCCCCTCAGCCCCCGGATCCTCCTACGAGCAGTACTTC. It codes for CSASAPSAPGSSYEQYF.

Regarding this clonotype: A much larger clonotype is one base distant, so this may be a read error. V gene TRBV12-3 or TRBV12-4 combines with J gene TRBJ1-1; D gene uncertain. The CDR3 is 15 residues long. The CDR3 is CAGSPRPGGNTEAFF. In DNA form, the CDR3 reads TGTGCCGGCAGCCCACGCCCAGGCGGGAACACTGAAGCTTTCTTT.

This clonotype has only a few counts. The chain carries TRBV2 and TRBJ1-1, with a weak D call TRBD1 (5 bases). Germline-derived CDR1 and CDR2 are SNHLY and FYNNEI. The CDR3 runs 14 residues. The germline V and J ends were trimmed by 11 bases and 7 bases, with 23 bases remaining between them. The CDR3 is CACNTGTGNGEAFF. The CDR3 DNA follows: TGTGCCTGCAACACCGGGACGGGGAACGGTGAAGCTTTCTTT.

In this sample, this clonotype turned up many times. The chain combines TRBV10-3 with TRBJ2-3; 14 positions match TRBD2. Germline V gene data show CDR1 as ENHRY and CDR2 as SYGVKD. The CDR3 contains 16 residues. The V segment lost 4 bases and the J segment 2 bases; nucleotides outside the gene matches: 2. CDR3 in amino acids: CAISGTSGRFTDTQYF. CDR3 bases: TGTGCCATCAGTGGGACTAGCGGGAGGTTCACAGATACGCAGTATTTT.

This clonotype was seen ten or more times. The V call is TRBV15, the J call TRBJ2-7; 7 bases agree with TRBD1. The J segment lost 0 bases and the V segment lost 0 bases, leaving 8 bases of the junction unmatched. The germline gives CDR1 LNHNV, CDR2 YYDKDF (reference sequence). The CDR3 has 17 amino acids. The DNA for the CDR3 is TGTGCCACCAGCAGAGATTCAGGGACAGAGTTCTCCTACGAGCAGTACTTC. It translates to CATSRDSGTEFSYEQYF.

The DNA for the CDR3 is TGTGCCAGTAGGGAACAGGGGAACACCGGGGAGCTGTTTTTT. Encoded protein: CASREQGNTGELFF. The chain couples TRBV19 to TRBJ2-2, with D possibly TRBD1 on 6 matching bases. The CDR3 has 14 amino acids. Germline CDR1 LNHDA, CDR2 SQIVND (reference sequence). V was trimmed by 6 bases and J by 1 base, leaving 9 bases between them.

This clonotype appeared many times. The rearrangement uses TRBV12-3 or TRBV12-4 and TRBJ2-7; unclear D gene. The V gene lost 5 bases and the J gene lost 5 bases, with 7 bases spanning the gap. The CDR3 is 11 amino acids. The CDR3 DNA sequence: TGTGCCAGCAGTCACGATGACGAGCAGTACTTC. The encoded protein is CASSHDDEQYF.

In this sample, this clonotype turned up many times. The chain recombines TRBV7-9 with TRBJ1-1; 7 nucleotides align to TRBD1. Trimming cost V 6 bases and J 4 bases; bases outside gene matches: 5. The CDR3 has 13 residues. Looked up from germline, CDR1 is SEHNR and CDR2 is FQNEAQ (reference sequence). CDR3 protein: CASRNHRGTEAFF. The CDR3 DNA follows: TGTGCCAGCAGAAACCACAGGGGCACTGAAGCTTTCTTT.

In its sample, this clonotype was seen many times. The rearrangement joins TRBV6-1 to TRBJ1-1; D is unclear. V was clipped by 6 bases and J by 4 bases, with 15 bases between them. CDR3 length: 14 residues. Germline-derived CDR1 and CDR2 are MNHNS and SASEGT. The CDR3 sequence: CASRTPGTGTEAFF. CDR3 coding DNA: TGTGCCAGCAGGACCCCCGGCACGGGCACTGAAGCTTTCTTT.

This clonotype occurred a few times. The CDR3 protein is CASSSRQGKGYEQYF. DNA for the CDR3: TGTGCCAGCAGCTCCCGACAGGGGAAAGGGTACGAGCAGTACTTC. This sequence joins TRBV7-2 and TRBJ2-7, with 8 positions matching TRBD1. CDR3 length: 15 amino acids. Germline V lookup: CDR1 SGHTA, CDR2 FQGNSA. V trimming: 4 bases; J trimming: 4 bases; junction bases outside the gene matches: 9.

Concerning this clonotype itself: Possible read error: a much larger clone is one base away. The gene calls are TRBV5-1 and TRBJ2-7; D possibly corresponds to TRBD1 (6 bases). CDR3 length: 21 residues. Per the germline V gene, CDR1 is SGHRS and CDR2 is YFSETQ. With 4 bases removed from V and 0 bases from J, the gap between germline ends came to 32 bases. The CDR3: CASSRSPSGQFIAKSSYEQYF. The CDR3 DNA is TGCGCCAGCAGCCGTTCGCCATCCGGACAGTTTATTGCCAAAAGCTCCTACGAGCAGTACTTC.

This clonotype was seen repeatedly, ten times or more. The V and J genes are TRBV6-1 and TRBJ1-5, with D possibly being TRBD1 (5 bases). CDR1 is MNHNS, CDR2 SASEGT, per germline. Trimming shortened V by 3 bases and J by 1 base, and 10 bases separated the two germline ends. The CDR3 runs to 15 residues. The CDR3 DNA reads TGTGCCAGCAGTGAGGGCAGGGCAAGCAATCAGCCCCAGCATTTT. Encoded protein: CASSEGRASNQPQHF.

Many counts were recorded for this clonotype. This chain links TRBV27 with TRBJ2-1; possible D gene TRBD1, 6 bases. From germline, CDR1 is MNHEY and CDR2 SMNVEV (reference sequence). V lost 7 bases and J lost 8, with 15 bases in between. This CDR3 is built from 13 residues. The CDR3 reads CASTAQGYHEQFF. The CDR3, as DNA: TGTGCCAGCACGGCACAGGGCTATCATGAGCAGTTCTTC.

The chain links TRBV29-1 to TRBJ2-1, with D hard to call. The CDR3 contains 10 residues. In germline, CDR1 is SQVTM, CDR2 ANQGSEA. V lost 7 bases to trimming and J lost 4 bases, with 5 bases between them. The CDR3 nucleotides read TGCAGCGCTGGATACAATGAGCAGTTCTTC. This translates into CSAGYNEQFF.

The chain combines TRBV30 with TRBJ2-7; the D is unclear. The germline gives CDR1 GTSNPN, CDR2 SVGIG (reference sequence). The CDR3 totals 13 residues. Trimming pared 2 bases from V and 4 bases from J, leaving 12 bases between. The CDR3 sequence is CAWSTKAPYEQYF. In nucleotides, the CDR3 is TGTGCCTGGAGTACAAAGGCGCCTTACGAGCAGTACTTC.

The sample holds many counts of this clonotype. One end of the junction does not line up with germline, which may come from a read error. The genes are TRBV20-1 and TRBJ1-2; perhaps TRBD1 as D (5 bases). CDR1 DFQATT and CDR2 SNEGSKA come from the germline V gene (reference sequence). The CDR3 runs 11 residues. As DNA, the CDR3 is TGCAGTGCTAGAGCGCAGGGTCCTGGTCGCTTC. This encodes CSARAQGPGRF.

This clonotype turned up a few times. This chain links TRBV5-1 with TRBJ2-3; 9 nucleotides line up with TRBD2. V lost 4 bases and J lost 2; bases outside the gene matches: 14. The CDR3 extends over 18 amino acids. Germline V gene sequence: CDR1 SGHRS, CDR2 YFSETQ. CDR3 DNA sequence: TGCGCCAGCAGCGCCTCAGGGGAAGCGGGAGGCTCCACAGATACGCAGTATTTT. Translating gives CASSASGEAGGSTDTQYF.

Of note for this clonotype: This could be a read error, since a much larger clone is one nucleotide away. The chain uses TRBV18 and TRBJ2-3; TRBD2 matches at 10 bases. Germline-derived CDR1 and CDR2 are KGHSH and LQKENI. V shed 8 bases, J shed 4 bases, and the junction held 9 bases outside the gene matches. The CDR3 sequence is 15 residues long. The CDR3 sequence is CASRASGRYADTQYF. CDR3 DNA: TGTGCCAGCCGAGCTAGCGGGAGATACGCAGATACGCAGTATTTT. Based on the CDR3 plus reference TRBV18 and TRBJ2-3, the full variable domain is NAGVMQNPRHLVRRRGQEARLRCSPMKGHSHVYWYRQLPEEGLKFMVYLQKENIIDESGMPKERFSAEFPKEGPSILRIQQVVRGDSAAYFCASRASGRYADTQYFGPGTRLTVL.

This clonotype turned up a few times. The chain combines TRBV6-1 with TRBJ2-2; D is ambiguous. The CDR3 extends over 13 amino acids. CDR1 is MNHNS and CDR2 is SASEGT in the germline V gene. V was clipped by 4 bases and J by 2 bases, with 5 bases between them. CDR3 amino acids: CASSAVNTGELFF. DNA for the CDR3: TGTGCCAGCAGTGCAGTAAACACCGGGGAGCTGTTTTTT.

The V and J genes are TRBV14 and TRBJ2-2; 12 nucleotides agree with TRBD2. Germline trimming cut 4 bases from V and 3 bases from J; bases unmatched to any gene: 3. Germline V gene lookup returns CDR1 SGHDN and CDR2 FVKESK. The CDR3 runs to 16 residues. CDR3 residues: CASSPSGRADTGELFF. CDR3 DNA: TGTGCCAGCAGCCCTAGCGGGAGGGCGGACACCGGGGAGCTGTTTTTT.

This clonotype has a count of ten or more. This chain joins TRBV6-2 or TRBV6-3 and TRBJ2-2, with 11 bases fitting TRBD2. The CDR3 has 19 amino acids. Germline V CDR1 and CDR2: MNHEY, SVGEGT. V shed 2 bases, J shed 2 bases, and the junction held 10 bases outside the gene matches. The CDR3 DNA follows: TGTGCCAGCAGTTACATGGCTAGCGGGAGGAGGGGTAACACCGGGGAGCTGTTTTTT. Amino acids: CASSYMASGRRGNTGELFF.

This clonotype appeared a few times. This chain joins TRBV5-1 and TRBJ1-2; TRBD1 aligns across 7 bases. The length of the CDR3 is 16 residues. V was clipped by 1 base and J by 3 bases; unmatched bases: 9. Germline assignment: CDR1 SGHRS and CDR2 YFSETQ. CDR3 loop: CASSLFRGRGDYGYTF. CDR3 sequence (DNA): TGCGCCAGCAGCTTGTTCCGGGGCAGGGGGGACTATGGCTACACCTTC.

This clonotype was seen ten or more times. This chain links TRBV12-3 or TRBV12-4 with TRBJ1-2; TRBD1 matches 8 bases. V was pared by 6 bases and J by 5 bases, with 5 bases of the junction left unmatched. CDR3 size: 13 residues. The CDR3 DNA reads TGTGCCAGCAGCAGGGGGCTGGGGTATGGCTACACCTTC. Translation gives CASSRGLGYGYTF.